The 12 T cell receptor beta chains listed next were all sequenced from one sample in a study of shared clonotypes between healthy human individuals. The data were produced by immunoSEQ multiplex PCR, yet TCRdb's version contains in-frame clones alone and is incomplete. The sample lists roughly 2.2 million clones; just over 90% were seen once. The material sequenced was naive CD4+ T cells from PBMCs. Subset given: CD45RA+ positively selected. Every receptor here comes from a man aged 18 to 30 in good health. Some clones in this sample may be carry-over from other donors' samples.

The chain is built from TRBV10-1 and TRBJ2-3; no firm D call. The CDR3 spans 12 residues. The germline V and J ends were trimmed by 0 bases and 9 bases, with 7 bases remaining between them. The V gene's germline CDR1 is WNHNN and CDR2 SYGVQD (reference sequence). The CDR3 reads CASSESGVTQYF. The CDR3 DNA is TGCGCCAGCAGTGAGTCTGGGGTAACGCAGTATTTT.

The J gene is TRBJ2-7, the V gene TRBV6-5; the D gene could be TRBD1 or TRBD2 (6 bases each). Germline V gives CDR1 MNHEY, CDR2 SVGAGI. V was clipped by 7 bases and J by 10 bases, with 20 bases between them. This CDR3 spans 13 amino acids. CDR3 sequence reads: CASTPRRGAYQYF. In DNA form, the CDR3 reads TGTGCCAGCACCCCCCGGAGGGGGGCTTATCAGTACTTC.

The chain joins TRBV7-2 to TRBJ1-1; 10 nucleotides match TRBD1. This CDR3 comprises 13 residues. V trimming: 4 bases; J trimming: 7 bases; junction bases outside the gene matches: 3. The V gene's germline CDR1 is SGHTA and CDR2 FQGNSA. For the CDR3, the DNA is TGTGCCAGCAGCTCGACAGGGGGCAATGAAGCTTTCTTT. It codes for CASSSTGGNEAFF.

The chain has TRBV25-1 and TRBJ1-4, with D tentatively TRBD1 (5 bases). From germline, CDR1 is MGHDK and CDR2 SYGVNS. This CDR3 contains 13 residues. V was clipped by 5 bases and J by 8 bases, with 12 bases between them. The CDR3 bases are TGTGCCAGCAGTAGAAGCAGGGACGAAAAACTGTTTTTT. It is translated as CASSRSRDEKLFF.

This clone was counted a single time. V and J are TRBV28 and TRBJ2-4; 10 bases match TRBD1. The V gene end was trimmed by 6 bases and the J gene end by 5 bases; junction bases not matched to a gene: 1. CDR1 is MDHEN and CDR2 is SYDVKM in the germline V gene. The CDR3 covers 13 residues. The CDR3 loop is CASSGTGENIQYF. CDR3 nucleotides: TGTGCCAGCAGCGGGACAGGGGAAAACATTCAGTACTTC.

This rearrangement joins TRBV10-3 to TRBJ2-7; 10 bases map to TRBD2. Germline V gene sequence: CDR1 ENHRY, CDR2 SYGVKD. CDR3 size: 16 residues. With V trimmed by 2 bases and J by 5 bases, 9 bases remained unmatched. CDR3 residues: CAISEPASGSLHEQYF. The CDR3 DNA follows: TGTGCCATCAGTGAGCCAGCTAGCGGGAGCCTCCACGAGCAGTACTTC.

V is TRBV28 and J is TRBJ2-3; no clear D. The CDR3 spans 17 residues. CDR1 is MDHEN and CDR2 is SYDVKM in the germline V gene. Between the trimmed V and J ends, which lost 5 bases and 0 bases, there was a span of 18 bases. This CDR3 is CASSPRGRGPSTDTQYF. DNA for the CDR3: TGTGCCAGCAGTCCCCGCGGTAGAGGCCCTAGCACAGATACGCAGTATTTT.

The CDR3 protein is CSVGGGNSGNTIYF. The CDR3 DNA sequence: TGCAGCGTTGGCGGGGGGAATTCTGGAAACACCATATATTTT. V and J are TRBV29-1 and TRBJ1-3; possibly TRBD1 for D (5 bases). The CDR3 has 14 amino acids. CDR1 and CDR2 (germline): SQVTM, ANQGSEA. The V end was cut by 4 bases, the J end by 1 base, with 11 bases between. Based on the CDR3 plus reference TRBV29-1 and TRBJ1-3, the full variable domain is SAVISQKPSRDICQRGTSLTIQCQVDSQVTMMFWYRQQPGQSLTLIATANQGSEATYESGFVIDKFPISRPNLTFSTLTVSNMSPEDSSIYLCSVGGGNSGNTIYFGEGSWLTVV.

This clone appeared a single time. The chain uses TRBV28 and TRBJ1-2, with D uncertain. CDR1 is MDHEN and CDR2 is SYDVKM in the germline V gene. The ends were cut back, 3 bases at V and 8 bases at J, with 13 bases in the middle. The CDR3 has 13 residues. The CDR3 nucleotides read TGTGCCAGCAGTTTTAGGGCGTTTGAGGGCTACACCTTC. Its protein is CASSFRAFEGYTF.

The rearrangement links TRBV18 to TRBJ2-2, with D perhaps matching TRBD2 (6 bases). Germline values: CDR1 KGHSH, CDR2 LQKENI. This CDR3 is built from 18 residues. V dropped 0 bases and J dropped 4 bases, with 18 bases sitting between them. In nucleotides, the CDR3 is TGTGCCAGCTCACCACCGGTTAGCGGAACCCCTCTCACCGGGGAGCTGTTTTTT. It yields the protein CASSPPVSGTPLTGELFF.

This chain connects TRBV30 to TRBJ2-3, with 9 bases that match TRBD2. CDR3 length: 15 residues. Trimming removed 3 bases from V and 5 bases from J; junction bases left unmatched: 9. From germline, CDR1 is GTSNPN and CDR2 SVGIG (reference sequence). As DNA, the CDR3 is TGTGCCTGGAGATCATGGCGGGAGGGGGGAGATACGCAGTATTTT. This sequence encodes CAWRSWREGGDTQYF.

The chain employs TRBV7-9 and TRBJ1-4; a weak D match, TRBD1 (5 bases). CDR3 length equals 16 residues. In germline, CDR1 is SEHNR, CDR2 FQNEAQ (reference sequence). V was trimmed by 5 bases and J by 5 bases, leaving 18 bases between them. CDR3 residues: CASSGRVSGLNEKLFF. CDR3 nucleotide sequence: TGTGCCAGCAGCGGCAGGGTCTCAGGGTTGAATGAAAAACTGTTTTTT.